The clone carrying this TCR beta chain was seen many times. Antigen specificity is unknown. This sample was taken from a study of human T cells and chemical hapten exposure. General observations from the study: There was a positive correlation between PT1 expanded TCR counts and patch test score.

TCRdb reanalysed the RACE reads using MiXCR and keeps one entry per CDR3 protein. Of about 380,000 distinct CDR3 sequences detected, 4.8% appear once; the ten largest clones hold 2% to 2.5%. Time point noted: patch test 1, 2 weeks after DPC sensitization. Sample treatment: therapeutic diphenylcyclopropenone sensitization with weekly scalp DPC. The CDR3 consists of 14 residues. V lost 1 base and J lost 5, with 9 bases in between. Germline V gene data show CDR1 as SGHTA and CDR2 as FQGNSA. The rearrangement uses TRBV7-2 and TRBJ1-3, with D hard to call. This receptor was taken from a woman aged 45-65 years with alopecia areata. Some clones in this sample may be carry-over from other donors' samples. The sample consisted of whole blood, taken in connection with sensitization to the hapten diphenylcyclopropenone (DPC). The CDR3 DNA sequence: TGTGCCAGCAGCTTAGAAGGTGCTCGAAACACCATATATTTT. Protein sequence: CASSLEGARNTIYF.